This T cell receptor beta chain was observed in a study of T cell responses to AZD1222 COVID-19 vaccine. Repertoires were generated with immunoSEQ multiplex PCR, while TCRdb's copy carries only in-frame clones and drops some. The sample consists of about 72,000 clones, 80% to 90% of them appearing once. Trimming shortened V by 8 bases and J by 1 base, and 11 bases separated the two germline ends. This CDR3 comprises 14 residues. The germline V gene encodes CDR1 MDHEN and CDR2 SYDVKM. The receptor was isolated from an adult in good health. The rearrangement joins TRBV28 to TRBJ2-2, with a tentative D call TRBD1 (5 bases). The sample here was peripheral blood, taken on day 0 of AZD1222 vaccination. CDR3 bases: TGTGCCAGCCGCCACGGACAGAACACCGGGGAGCTGTTTTTT. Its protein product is CASRHGQNTGELFF.